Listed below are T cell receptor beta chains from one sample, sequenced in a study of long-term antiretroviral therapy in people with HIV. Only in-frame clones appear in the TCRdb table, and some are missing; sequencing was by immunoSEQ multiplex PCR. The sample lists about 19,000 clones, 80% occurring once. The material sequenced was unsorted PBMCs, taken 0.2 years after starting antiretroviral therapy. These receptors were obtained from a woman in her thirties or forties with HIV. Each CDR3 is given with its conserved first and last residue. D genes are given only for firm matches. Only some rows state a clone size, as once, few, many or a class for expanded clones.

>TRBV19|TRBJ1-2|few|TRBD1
TGTGCCAGTAGTATATTGGGACAGGGCTCCGTTATTTATGGCTACACCTTC
CASSILGQGSVIYGYTF
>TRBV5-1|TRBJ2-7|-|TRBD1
TGCGCCAGCAGCTTGGGGGGACAGTCCTACGAGCAGTACTTC
CASSLGGQSYEQYF
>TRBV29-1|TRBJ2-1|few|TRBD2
TGCAGCGTTGAGCCGGGACTAGCGGCTCGTGAGCAGTTCTTC
CSVEPGLAAREQFF
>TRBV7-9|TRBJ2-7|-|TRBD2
TGTGCCAGCAGCCCGACCAGCGGGGGCTACGAGCAGTACTTC
CASSPTSGGYEQYF
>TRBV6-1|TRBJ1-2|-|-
TGTGCCAGCACCGCGGGGACCCTACCCTATGGCTACACCTTC
CASTAGTLPYGYTF
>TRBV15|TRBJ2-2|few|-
TGTGCCACCAGCAGATCAGGGGCTGGCACCGGGGAGCTGTTTTTT
CATSRSGAGTGELFF
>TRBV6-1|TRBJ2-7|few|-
TGTGCCAGCAGTGAACGAGAACAGCAGTACTTC
CASSEREQQYF
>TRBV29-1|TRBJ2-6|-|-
TGCAGCGTTGAAGAGTTACAGGGATCTGGGGCCAACGTCCTGACTTTC
CSVEELQGSGANVLTF
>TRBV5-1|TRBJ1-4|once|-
TGCGCCAGCAGCTTGGTAGCGGGGGGAGAGAAAAAACTGTTTTTT
CASSLVAGGEKKLFF
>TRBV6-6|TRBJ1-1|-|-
TGTGCCAGCAGTTGGTACACTGAAGCTTTCTTT
CASSWYTEAFF
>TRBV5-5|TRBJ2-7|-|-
TGTGCCAGCAGCTTCGGGGGCTACGAGCAGTACTTC
CASSFGGYEQYF
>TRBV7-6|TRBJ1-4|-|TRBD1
TGTGCCAGCAGCTTATTACAGGGGGCTAATGAAAAACTGTTTTTT
CASSLLQGANEKLFF
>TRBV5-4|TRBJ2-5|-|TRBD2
TGTGCCAGCAGCCTAACCGGGACTAGCGGGACCCAGTACTTC
CASSLTGTSGTQYF
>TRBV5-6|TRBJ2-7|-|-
TGTGCCAGCAGCTTCGAGCTAGCCCCCTACGAGCAGTACTTC
CASSFELAPYEQYF
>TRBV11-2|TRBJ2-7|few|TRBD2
TGTGCCAGCAGCTTCCCTTTACTAGCGGGGGGGCCTAGAGAGCAGTACTTC
CASSFPLLAGGPREQYF
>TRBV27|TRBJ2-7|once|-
TGTGCCAGCAGTCCGGGTTTGATGTTAGTCGGGCAGTACTTC
CASSPGLMLVGQYF
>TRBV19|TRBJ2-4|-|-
TGTGCCAGTACCGGTAACCCTTTAGCCAAAAACATTCAGTACTTC
CASTGNPLAKNIQYF
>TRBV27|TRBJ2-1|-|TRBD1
TGTGCCAGCTCAGAGTTCCAGGGGGCGCCCAATGAGCAGTTCTTC
CASSEFQGAPNEQFF
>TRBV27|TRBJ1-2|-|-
TGTGCCAGCTCCTGGGGGGCAGAAGGGGGCTACACCTTC
CASSWGAEGGYTF
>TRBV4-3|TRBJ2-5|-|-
TGCGCCAGCAGCACCCGATTAGGGCAGACCCAGTACTTC
CASSTRLGQTQYF
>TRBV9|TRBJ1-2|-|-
TGTGCCAGCAGCCCCACAGAGGGGGCTAACTATGGCTACACCTTC
CASSPTEGANYGYTF
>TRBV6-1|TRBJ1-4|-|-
TGTGCCAGCAGTGAAGGGACAGCCATGAAAAAACTGTTTTTT
CASSEGTAMKKLFF
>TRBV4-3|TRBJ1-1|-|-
TGCGCCAGCAGCCAAGCGGGCTCATACACTGAAGCTTTCTTT
CASSQAGSYTEAFF
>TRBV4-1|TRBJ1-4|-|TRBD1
TGCGCCAGCGGAAACAGGGGTGAAAAACTGTTTTTT
CASGNRGEKLFF
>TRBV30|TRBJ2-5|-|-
TGTGCCTGCAAGACGGCGGGGTACCAAGAGACCCAGTACTTC
CACKTAGYQETQYF
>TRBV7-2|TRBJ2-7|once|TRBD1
TGTGCCAGCAGCCTATCGGGACAGAACTACGAGCAGTACTTC
CASSLSGQNYEQYF
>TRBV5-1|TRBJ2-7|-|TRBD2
TGCGCCAGTGCCCCGGGACTAGCGGTTCCCTACGAGCAGTACTTC
CASAPGLAVPYEQYF
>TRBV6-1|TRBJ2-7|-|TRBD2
TGTGCCAGCAGTGAAAGGGACTACTACGAGCAGTACTTC
CASSERDYYEQYF
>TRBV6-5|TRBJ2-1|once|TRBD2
TGTGCCAGCAGTTACATTTTAGCGGGGTACAATGAGCAGTTCTTC
CASSYILAGYNEQFF
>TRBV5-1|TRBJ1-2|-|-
TGCGCCAGCAGCCATACGACTGAATACTATGGCTACACCTTC
CASSHTTEYYGYTF
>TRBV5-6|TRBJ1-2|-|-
TGTGCCAGCAGCTGGGGTAGGGACTACACCTTC
CASSWGRDYTF
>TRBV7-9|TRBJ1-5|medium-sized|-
TGTGCCAGCAGCTTAGGAGAATCAGGGTGGGGGCAGCCCCAGCATTTT
CASSLGESGWGQPQHF
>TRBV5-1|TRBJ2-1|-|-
TGCGCCAGCAGTCCTAGCGACTACAATGAGCAGTTCTTC
CASSPSDYNEQFF
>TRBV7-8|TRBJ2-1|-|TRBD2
TGTGCCAGCAGCCCAGACGTGACTAGCGGGACTGAGCAGTTCTTC
CASSPDVTSGTEQFF
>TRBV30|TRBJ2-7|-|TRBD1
TGTGCCTGGGCTCCGGGACAGCGGTTCCGCGAGCAGTACTTC
CAWAPGQRFREQYF
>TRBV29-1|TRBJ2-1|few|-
TGCAGCGTAACGGGACTGCGATACAATGAGCAGTTCTTC
CSVTGLRYNEQFF
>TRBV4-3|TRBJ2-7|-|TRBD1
TGCGCCAGCAGCCAAGGCCGGACAGGCCCCTACGAGCAGTACTTC
CASSQGRTGPYEQYF
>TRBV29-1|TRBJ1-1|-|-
TGCAGCGTTATCGTACAGGTTGAGGCTTTCTTT
CSVIVQVEAFF
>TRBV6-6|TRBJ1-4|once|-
TGTGCCAGCAGGGGAGTTCCCCAGGGTTTGGGCGAAAAACTGTTTTTT
CASRGVPQGLGEKLFF
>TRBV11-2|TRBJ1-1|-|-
TGTGCCAGCAGCTTAGCGCCCAGGGCTGAAGCTTTCTTT
CASSLAPRAEAFF
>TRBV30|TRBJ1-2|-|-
TGTGCCTGGAGAGGGGTCGCGGACTATGGCTACACCTTC
CAWRGVADYGYTF
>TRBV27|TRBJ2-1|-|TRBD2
TGTGCCAGCAGTCTCGGACTAGCGGGAAACAATGAGCAGTTCTTC
CASSLGLAGNNEQFF
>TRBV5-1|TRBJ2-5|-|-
TGCGCCAGCAGCTTGCAGGGCAGCCCCCAAGAGACCCAGTACTTC
CASSLQGSPQETQYF
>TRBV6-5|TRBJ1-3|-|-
TGTGCCAGCAAAGTACCGGACTCTGGAAACACCATATATTTT
CASKVPDSGNTIYF
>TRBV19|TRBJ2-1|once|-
TGTGCCAGTACATGGCGGACGAGCTCCTACAATGAGCAGTTCTTC
CASTWRTSSYNEQFF
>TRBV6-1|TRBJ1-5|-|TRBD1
TGTGCCAGCACCAAACAGGGGGGTAGCAATCAGCCCCAGCATTTT
CASTKQGGSNQPQHF
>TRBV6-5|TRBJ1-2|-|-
TGTGCCAGCAGTTACTCCGGACATTCTACTAACTATGGCTACACCTTC
CASSYSGHSTNYGYTF